This T cell receptor beta chain was identified during a study of CD8 T cells in ankylosing spondylitis. This clonotype was seen more than once but under ten times. The ends were cut back, 0 bases at V and 4 bases at J, with 13 bases in the middle. The CDR3 sequence is 14 residues long. Germline lookup yields CDR1 DFQATT and CDR2 SNEGSKA (reference sequence). MiXCR, run by TCRdb on the 5' RACE reads, gives a single entry per CDR3 protein. The sample has under 300,000 distinct CDR3 sequences, 18% seen once. The rearrangement links TRBV20-1 to TRBJ2-7, with D unresolved. The receptor was isolated from a male donor with ankylosing spondylitis or in good health (not recorded which). The sample was blood, either unsorted or a sorted T cell fraction (not recorded which). As DNA, the CDR3 is TGCAGTGCTAGAGAGGAAGACATCGGGTACGAGCAGTACTTC. Its protein is CSAREEDIGYEQYF.